Following are 10 T cell receptor beta chains from one sample sequenced in a study of T-cell reconstitution after alpha-beta-depleted transplantation in children. Library preparation (for TCRbeta) was performed with unique molecular identifiers. TCRdb independently ran MiXCR on the PCR reads; one entry per CDR3 protein. The sample contains around 400,000 distinct CDR3 sequences, about a fifth of which appear only once. Specimen: PBMCs from the stem cell graft donor, collected from the stem cell graft. The source is a human donor who donated a stem cell graft to a child with acute myeloid leukemia.

This clonotype has more than one count but fewer than ten. The chain has TRBV28 and TRBJ2-3; perhaps D is TRBD1 or TRBD2 (5 bases each). The CDR3 has 18 amino acids. CDR1 is MDHEN and CDR2 is SYDVKM in the germline V gene. V lost 2 bases and J 0 bases, leaving 18 bases between the germline ends. CDR3 bases: TGTGCCAGCAGTTTAGGGTTCGGGACCACAATAAGCACAGATACGCAGTATTTT. It translates to CASSLGFGTTISTDTQYF. Full variable domain (rest looked up from reference TRBV28 and TRBJ2-3): DVKVTQSSRYLVKRTGEKVFLECVQDMDHENMFWYRQDPGLGLRLIYFSYDVKMKEKGDIPEGYSVSREKKERFSLILESASTNQTSMYLCASSLGFGTTISTDTQYFGPGTRLTVL.

The rearrangement links TRBV2 to TRBJ2-2; 11 bases line up with TRBD2. The CDR3 is made up of 18 amino acids. CDR1 is SNHLY, CDR2 FYNNEI, per germline. With V trimmed by 7 bases and J by 6 bases, 16 bases remained unmatched. The CDR3 DNA reads as TGTGCCAGCAATCGCCCCTCTAAACTAGCGGGAGTCCCCGGGGAGCTGTTTTTT. It codes for CASNRPSKLAGVPGELFF.

The chain carries TRBV29-1 and TRBJ1-2; perhaps TRBD1 as D (5 bases). Germline CDR1 reads SQVTM; CDR2 reads ANQGSEA. This CDR3 is 12 amino acids long. V lost 7 bases and J 2 bases, leaving 11 bases between the germline ends. The CDR3 sequence is CSGTRDNYGYTF. The DNA of the CDR3 is TGCAGCGGAACACGGGACAACTATGGCTACACCTTC.

This clonotype occurred many times. J is TRBJ2-1 and V is TRBV20-1, with D unresolved. The V and J ends lost 0 bases and 2 bases respectively, with 11 bases between them. There are 15 residues in the CDR3. Germline CDR1 is DFQATT and CDR2 is SNEGSKA (reference sequence). DNA for the CDR3: TGCAGTGCTAGAGATGGAGCGCCGACCTACAATGAGCAGTTCTTC. Protein product: CSARDGAPTYNEQFF.

The chain is built from TRBV4-1 and TRBJ2-3; D is unclear. CDR1 and CDR2 (germline): MGHRA, YSYEKL. The CDR3 covers 14 residues. V shed 0 bases and J shed 6 bases, with 10 bases lying between them. In DNA form, the CDR3 reads TGCGCCAGCAGCCAAGAAGGTAATTCGGATACGCAGTATTTT. Translating it yields CASSQEGNSDTQYF.

This clonotype was counted ten times or more. The rearrangement joins TRBV27 to TRBJ2-1, with TRBD1 matching 8 bases. Germline V gives CDR1 MNHEY, CDR2 SMNVEV (reference sequence). CDR3 size: 21 residues. After removal of 3 bases from V and 5 bases from J, the junction contained 24 bases not matched to a gene. CDR3 sequence reads: CASSFSFGGQGKGQSNNEQFF. Written as DNA, the CDR3 is TGTGCCAGCAGTTTTTCGTTTGGCGGACAGGGTAAAGGTCAAAGCAACAATGAGCAGTTCTTC.

This clonotype was seen at least ten times. V usage is TRBV6-6 and J usage is TRBJ1-2; D remains unclear. The CDR3 contains 13 residues. The germline V gene encodes CDR1 MNHNY and CDR2 SVGAGI (reference sequence). Trimming left V 2 bases short and J 0 bases short, with 4 bases between. The CDR3 here is CASSYGANYGYTF. CDR3 coding DNA: TGTGCCAGCAGTTACGGGGCTAACTATGGCTACACCTTC.

This clonotype turned up a few times. This chain joins TRBV7-9 and TRBJ2-4; D possibly corresponds to TRBD1 (5 bases). CDR1 is SEHNR, CDR2 FQNEAQ, per germline (reference sequence). The CDR3 spans 16 residues. V was clipped by 5 bases and J by 3 bases, with 17 bases between them. The CDR3 bases are TGTGCCAGCAGCCACAAAGGGGTTTTGGACAAAAACATTCAGTACTTC. Translated, it gives CASSHKGVLDKNIQYF.

This chain connects TRBV24-1 to TRBJ2-2; 8 bases fit TRBD1. CDR1 is KGHDR, CDR2 SFDVKD, per germline. This CDR3 is built from 15 residues. Trimming cost V 4 bases and J 5 bases; bases outside gene matches: 5. The CDR3 sequence: CATSDRGLRTGELFF. DNA of the CDR3: TGTGCCACCAGTGACAGGGGGCTGCGGACCGGGGAGCTGTTTTTT.

In this sample, this clonotype turned up a few times. This rearrangement joins TRBV20-1 to TRBJ2-7; D possibly corresponds to TRBD2 (6 bases). Per the germline V gene, CDR1 is DFQATT and CDR2 is SNEGSKA (reference sequence). The CDR3 extends over 14 amino acids. Trimming pared 4 bases from V and 2 bases from J, leaving 15 bases between. In DNA form, the CDR3 reads TGCAGTGCTAAGTACGGGGGAGTCCCCTACGAGCAGTACTTC. Translated: CSAKYGGVPYEQYF.